This is a list of T cell receptor beta chains from one sample in a study of response to subunit inactivated influenza vaccine. TCRdb re-called the RT-PCR reads through MiXCR, storing one row per CDR3 protein. This sample has about 530,000 distinct CDR3 sequences, with around 13% found just once. The sequences come from PBMCs from blood, collected about 6 weeks after vaccination. The origin of the receptors is a man in his fifties who received an inactivated influenza vaccine. CDR3s include the opening cysteine and the closing phenylalanine or tryptophan. A D gene is named only where the DNA matches it firmly. Clone size is stated in some rows and not others, as once, few, many or a class when expanded.

d_gene,v_gene,j_gene,len,abundance,CDR3aa,CDR3nt
-,TRBV20-1,TRBJ2-1,15,many,CSARGPEKGLNEQFF,TGCAGTGCTAGAGGCCCGGAGAAGGGGCTTAATGAGCAGTTCTTC
-,TRBV6-5,TRBJ2-2,18,-,CASSYTGHGGPNTGELFF,TGTGCCAGCAGTTACACGGGACATGGGGGCCCGAACACCGGGGAGCTGTTTTTT
-,TRBV7-2,TRBJ2-2,16,-,CASSLEIRTNTGELFF,TGTGCCAGCAGCTTAGAGATCCGGACGAACACCGGGGAGCTGTTTTTT
-,TRBV7-6,TRBJ2-6,18,-,CASSITGGQSRGANVLTF,TGTGCCAGCAGCATAACCGGGGGCCAGTCGCGTGGGGCCAACGTCCTGACTTTC
-,TRBV27,TRBJ1-1,14,-,CASSVLQGSPEAFF,TGTGCCAGCAGTGTACTACAGGGTAGCCCTGAAGCTTTCTTT
-,TRBV7-2,TRBJ1-2,15,-,CASSLVAGSSLGYTF,TGTGCCAGCAGCTTAGTGGCAGGGAGTTCTCTTGGCTACACCTTC
TRBD1,TRBV7-9,TRBJ1-6,16,-,CASSPTTGAGNSPLHF,TGTGCCAGCAGCCCCACCACAGGGGCGGGGAATTCACCCCTCCACTTT
-,TRBV5-1,TRBJ2-6,17,-,CASSLAGALSGANVLTF,TGCGCCAGCAGCTTGGCAGGGGCCCTCTCTGGGGCCAACGTCCTGACTTTC
TRBD2,TRBV24-1,TRBJ2-2,20,few,CATSDFGRGLAGGSTGELFF,TGTGCCACCAGTGATTTTGGCCGCGGGCTAGCGGGGGGATCCACCGGGGAGCTGTTTTTT
-,TRBV9,TRBJ2-7,15,-,CASSVESGTPYEQYF,TGTGCCAGCAGCGTAGAATCAGGGACCCCCTACGAGCAGTACTTC
-,TRBV12-3/TRBV12-4,TRBJ2-4,14,few,CASSLIDAKNIQYF,TGTGCCAGCAGTTTAATCGATGCCAAAAACATTCAGTACTTC
TRBD1,TRBV20-1,TRBJ1-5,16,-,CSARDITGQSLQPQHF,TGCAGTGCTAGAGATATTACGGGACAGTCTCTTCAGCCCCAGCATTTT
-,TRBV20-1,TRBJ2-5,16,-,CSARGGPNRGGETQYF,TGCAGTGCTAGGGGCGGACCAAACAGGGGGGGAGAGACCCAGTACTTC
-,TRBV12-3/TRBV12-4,TRBJ1-4,17,few,CASSLGFRPATNEKLFF,TGTGCCAGCAGTTTAGGTTTCAGACCAGCAACTAATGAAAAACTGTTTTTT
TRBD2,TRBV9,TRBJ2-3,17,-,CASSPPRSSGSADTQYF,TGTGCCAGCAGCCCGCCTCGATCTAGCGGGAGCGCAGATACGCAGTATTTT
-,TRBV18,TRBJ2-3,13,few,CASSPDQRYTQYF,TGTGCCAGCTCACCAGATCAGAGGTATACGCAGTATTTT
-,TRBV4-3,TRBJ2-5,15,many,CASSRVEWGGETQYF,TGCGCCAGCAGCCGGGTTGAGTGGGGAGGAGAGACCCAGTACTTC
-,TRBV12-3/TRBV12-4,TRBJ1-2,13,few,CASSLSIGFSYTF,TGTGCCAGCAGTTTATCGATAGGGTTTAGCTACACCTTC
TRBD1,TRBV28,TRBJ2-2,15,few,CANSRGGQGTGELFF,TGTGCCAACTCGCGTGGAGGACAGGGTACCGGGGAGCTGTTTTTT
-,TRBV15,TRBJ2-1,13,-,CATSKGPYNEQFF,TGTGCCACCAGCAAGGGTCCCTACAATGAGCAGTTCTTC
-,TRBV12-3/TRBV12-4,TRBJ2-2,17,-,CASRRIRGGLTTGELFF,TGTGCCAGCAGAAGGATACGCGGGGGCCTTACCACCGGGGAGCTGTTTTTT
-,TRBV12-3/TRBV12-4,TRBJ1-2,13,many,CASSFHSNYGYTF,TGTGCCAGCAGTTTCCACAGCAACTATGGCTACACCTTC
TRBD2,TRBV7-2,TRBJ2-3,14,many,CASSLSGTRDTQYF,TGTGCCAGCAGCTTATCTGGGACTAGAGATACGCAGTATTTT
-,TRBV5-6,TRBJ2-5,17,-,CASSFAIGQGGQETQYF,TGTGCCAGCAGCTTTGCCATTGGACAAGGGGGCCAAGAGACCCAGTACTTC
TRBD2,TRBV7-2,TRBJ2-2,16,-,CASSLELASGTGELFF,TGTGCCAGCAGCTTAGAATTGGCTAGCGGTACCGGGGAGCTGTTTTTT
-,TRBV29-1,TRBJ2-7,12,-,CSVGPASYEQYF,TGCAGCGTTGGTCCGGCTTCCTACGAGCAGTACTTC
-,TRBV5-8,TRBJ2-7,13,many,CASSLRYSYEQYF,TGTGCCAGCAGCCTCAGATACTCCTACGAGCAGTACTTC
-,TRBV20-1,TRBJ2-7,13,-,CSARVGAVDEQYF,TGCAGTGCTAGAGTGGGGGCTGTTGACGAGCAGTACTTC
-,TRBV6-5,TRBJ2-7,14,few,CASSYGGIGYEQYF,TGTGCCAGCAGTTACGGGGGGATTGGCTACGAGCAGTACTTC
-,TRBV5-1,TRBJ1-5,12,-,CASSQIGGPQHF,TGCGCCAGCAGCCAAATTGGAGGGCCCCAGCATTTT
TRBD2,TRBV24-1,TRBJ2-3,18,-,CATSSAGLAGGATDTQYF,TGTGCCACCAGTTCAGCGGGACTAGCGGGAGGGGCGACAGATACGCAGTATTTT
-,TRBV10-3,TRBJ2-3,13,few,CAIGDPNTDTQYF,TGTGCCATCGGAGACCCTAACACAGATACGCAGTATTTT
-,TRBV3-1,TRBJ1-1,15,-,CASSQGGIANTEAFF,TGTGCCAGCAGCCAAGGAGGGATCGCAAACACTGAAGCTTTCTTT
-,TRBV6-2/TRBV6-3,TRBJ2-6,16,-,CASSWSVGTGANVLTF,TGTGCCAGCAGTTGGTCCGTGGGGACGGGGGCCAACGTCCTGACTTTC
-,TRBV5-1,TRBJ1-4,15,-,CASSLGSGRNEKLFF,TGCGCCAGCAGCTTAGGTTCGGGCCGGAATGAAAAACTGTTTTTT
TRBD2,TRBV5-1,TRBJ2-1,16,-,CASSRRTSGANNEQFF,TGCGCCAGCAGCAGACGGACTAGCGGGGCCAACAATGAGCAGTTCTTC
-,TRBV20-1,TRBJ2-1,18,few,CSASGSGTRSGGYNEQFF,TGCAGTGCTAGTGGAAGCGGGACACGATCAGGGGGCTACAATGAGCAGTTCTTC
TRBD1,TRBV7-9,TRBJ2-7,13,-,CASSLGTAFEQYF,TGTGCCAGCAGCCTAGGGACAGCGTTTGAGCAGTACTTC
TRBD1,TRBV4-3,TRBJ1-4,16,-,CASSQLDRAFREKLFF,TGCGCCAGCAGCCAACTCGACAGGGCATTTAGGGAAAAACTGTTTTTT
TRBD1,TRBV12-3/TRBV12-4,TRBJ1-5,17,few,CASSLGGGGFWNQPQHF,TGTGCCAGCAGTTTAGGTGGAGGGGGCTTTTGGAATCAGCCCCAGCATTTT
-,TRBV5-1,TRBJ2-7,17,many,CASSLSLTPATTYEQYF,TGCGCCAGCAGCTTGAGCCTGACACCAGCAACTACCTACGAGCAGTACTTC
TRBD2,TRBV4-3,TRBJ2-1,17,-,CASSQIGRGTSYNEQFF,TGCGCCAGCAGCCAAATCGGGCGGGGGACCTCCTACAATGAGCAGTTCTTC
-,TRBV20-1,TRBJ1-5,17,-,CSARGQERYGFNQPQHF,TGCAGTGCTAGAGGGCAGGAAAGGTATGGGTTCAATCAGCCCCAGCATTTT
TRBD2,TRBV25-1,TRBJ2-2,18,-,CATHRKLAGESNTGELFF,TGTGCTACACACCGAAAACTAGCGGGGGAATCGAACACCGGGGAGCTGTTTTTT
-,TRBV12-3/TRBV12-4,TRBJ1-5,13,-,CASSDARFQPQHF,TGTGCCAGCAGTGACGCCAGGTTTCAGCCCCAGCATTTT
-,TRBV5-1,TRBJ2-1,12,many,CASSLGQNEQFF,TGCGCCAGCAGCTTGGGACAGAATGAGCAGTTCTTC
TRBD2,TRBV27,TRBJ2-2,20,-,CASSTLTGLAGGPNTGELFF,TGTGCCAGCAGTACACTCACCGGACTAGCGGGAGGGCCGAACACCGGGGAGCTGTTTTTT
TRBD2,TRBV27,TRBJ2-1,16,many,CASSSLTSGSGDEQFF,TGTGCCAGCAGTTCGCTAACTAGCGGGAGTGGAGATGAGCAGTTCTTC
TRBD2,TRBV7-8,TRBJ2-1,13,-,CASLSGVYNEQFF,TGTGCCAGCCTTAGCGGGGTCTACAATGAGCAGTTCTTC
TRBD2,TRBV4-3,TRBJ2-2,20,-,CASSQGAFRSGLANTGELFF,TGCGCCAGCAGCCAAGGTGCTTTTAGGTCGGGACTAGCAAACACCGGGGAGCTGTTTTTT
-,TRBV5-6,TRBJ1-5,15,few,CASSPGANSNQPQHF,TGTGCCAGCAGCCCCGGAGCAAATAGCAATCAGCCCCAGCATTTT
-,TRBV5-1,TRBJ2-7,13,many,CASSFGPLYEQYF,TGCGCCAGCAGTTTTGGCCCCCTTTACGAGCAGTACTTC
-,TRBV10-3,TRBJ2-5,15,few,CAISEPTGGSETQYF,TGTGCCATCAGTGAGCCGACAGGAGGGTCGGAGACCCAGTACTTC
-,TRBV7-2,TRBJ1-1,13,-,CASSQNIRVKAFF,TGTGCCAGCAGCCAAAACATCAGGGTGAAAGCTTTCTTT
TRBD1,TRBV29-1,TRBJ2-2,15,many,CSVRTGQMNTGELFF,TGCAGCGTTCGAACGGGACAGATGAACACCGGGGAGCTGTTTTTT
TRBD1,TRBV4-3,TRBJ1-4,14,few,CASSQGQLNEKLFF,TGCGCCAGCAGCCAGGGACAGCTGAATGAAAAACTGTTTTTT
TRBD1,TRBV5-1,TRBJ2-7,14,many,CASSPDRVGYEQYF,TGCGCCAGCAGCCCGGACAGGGTAGGGTACGAGCAGTACTTC
TRBD1,TRBV7-9,TRBJ2-1,15,few,CASSWTGTGDNEQFF,TGTGCCAGCAGCTGGACCGGGACAGGGGATAATGAGCAGTTCTTC